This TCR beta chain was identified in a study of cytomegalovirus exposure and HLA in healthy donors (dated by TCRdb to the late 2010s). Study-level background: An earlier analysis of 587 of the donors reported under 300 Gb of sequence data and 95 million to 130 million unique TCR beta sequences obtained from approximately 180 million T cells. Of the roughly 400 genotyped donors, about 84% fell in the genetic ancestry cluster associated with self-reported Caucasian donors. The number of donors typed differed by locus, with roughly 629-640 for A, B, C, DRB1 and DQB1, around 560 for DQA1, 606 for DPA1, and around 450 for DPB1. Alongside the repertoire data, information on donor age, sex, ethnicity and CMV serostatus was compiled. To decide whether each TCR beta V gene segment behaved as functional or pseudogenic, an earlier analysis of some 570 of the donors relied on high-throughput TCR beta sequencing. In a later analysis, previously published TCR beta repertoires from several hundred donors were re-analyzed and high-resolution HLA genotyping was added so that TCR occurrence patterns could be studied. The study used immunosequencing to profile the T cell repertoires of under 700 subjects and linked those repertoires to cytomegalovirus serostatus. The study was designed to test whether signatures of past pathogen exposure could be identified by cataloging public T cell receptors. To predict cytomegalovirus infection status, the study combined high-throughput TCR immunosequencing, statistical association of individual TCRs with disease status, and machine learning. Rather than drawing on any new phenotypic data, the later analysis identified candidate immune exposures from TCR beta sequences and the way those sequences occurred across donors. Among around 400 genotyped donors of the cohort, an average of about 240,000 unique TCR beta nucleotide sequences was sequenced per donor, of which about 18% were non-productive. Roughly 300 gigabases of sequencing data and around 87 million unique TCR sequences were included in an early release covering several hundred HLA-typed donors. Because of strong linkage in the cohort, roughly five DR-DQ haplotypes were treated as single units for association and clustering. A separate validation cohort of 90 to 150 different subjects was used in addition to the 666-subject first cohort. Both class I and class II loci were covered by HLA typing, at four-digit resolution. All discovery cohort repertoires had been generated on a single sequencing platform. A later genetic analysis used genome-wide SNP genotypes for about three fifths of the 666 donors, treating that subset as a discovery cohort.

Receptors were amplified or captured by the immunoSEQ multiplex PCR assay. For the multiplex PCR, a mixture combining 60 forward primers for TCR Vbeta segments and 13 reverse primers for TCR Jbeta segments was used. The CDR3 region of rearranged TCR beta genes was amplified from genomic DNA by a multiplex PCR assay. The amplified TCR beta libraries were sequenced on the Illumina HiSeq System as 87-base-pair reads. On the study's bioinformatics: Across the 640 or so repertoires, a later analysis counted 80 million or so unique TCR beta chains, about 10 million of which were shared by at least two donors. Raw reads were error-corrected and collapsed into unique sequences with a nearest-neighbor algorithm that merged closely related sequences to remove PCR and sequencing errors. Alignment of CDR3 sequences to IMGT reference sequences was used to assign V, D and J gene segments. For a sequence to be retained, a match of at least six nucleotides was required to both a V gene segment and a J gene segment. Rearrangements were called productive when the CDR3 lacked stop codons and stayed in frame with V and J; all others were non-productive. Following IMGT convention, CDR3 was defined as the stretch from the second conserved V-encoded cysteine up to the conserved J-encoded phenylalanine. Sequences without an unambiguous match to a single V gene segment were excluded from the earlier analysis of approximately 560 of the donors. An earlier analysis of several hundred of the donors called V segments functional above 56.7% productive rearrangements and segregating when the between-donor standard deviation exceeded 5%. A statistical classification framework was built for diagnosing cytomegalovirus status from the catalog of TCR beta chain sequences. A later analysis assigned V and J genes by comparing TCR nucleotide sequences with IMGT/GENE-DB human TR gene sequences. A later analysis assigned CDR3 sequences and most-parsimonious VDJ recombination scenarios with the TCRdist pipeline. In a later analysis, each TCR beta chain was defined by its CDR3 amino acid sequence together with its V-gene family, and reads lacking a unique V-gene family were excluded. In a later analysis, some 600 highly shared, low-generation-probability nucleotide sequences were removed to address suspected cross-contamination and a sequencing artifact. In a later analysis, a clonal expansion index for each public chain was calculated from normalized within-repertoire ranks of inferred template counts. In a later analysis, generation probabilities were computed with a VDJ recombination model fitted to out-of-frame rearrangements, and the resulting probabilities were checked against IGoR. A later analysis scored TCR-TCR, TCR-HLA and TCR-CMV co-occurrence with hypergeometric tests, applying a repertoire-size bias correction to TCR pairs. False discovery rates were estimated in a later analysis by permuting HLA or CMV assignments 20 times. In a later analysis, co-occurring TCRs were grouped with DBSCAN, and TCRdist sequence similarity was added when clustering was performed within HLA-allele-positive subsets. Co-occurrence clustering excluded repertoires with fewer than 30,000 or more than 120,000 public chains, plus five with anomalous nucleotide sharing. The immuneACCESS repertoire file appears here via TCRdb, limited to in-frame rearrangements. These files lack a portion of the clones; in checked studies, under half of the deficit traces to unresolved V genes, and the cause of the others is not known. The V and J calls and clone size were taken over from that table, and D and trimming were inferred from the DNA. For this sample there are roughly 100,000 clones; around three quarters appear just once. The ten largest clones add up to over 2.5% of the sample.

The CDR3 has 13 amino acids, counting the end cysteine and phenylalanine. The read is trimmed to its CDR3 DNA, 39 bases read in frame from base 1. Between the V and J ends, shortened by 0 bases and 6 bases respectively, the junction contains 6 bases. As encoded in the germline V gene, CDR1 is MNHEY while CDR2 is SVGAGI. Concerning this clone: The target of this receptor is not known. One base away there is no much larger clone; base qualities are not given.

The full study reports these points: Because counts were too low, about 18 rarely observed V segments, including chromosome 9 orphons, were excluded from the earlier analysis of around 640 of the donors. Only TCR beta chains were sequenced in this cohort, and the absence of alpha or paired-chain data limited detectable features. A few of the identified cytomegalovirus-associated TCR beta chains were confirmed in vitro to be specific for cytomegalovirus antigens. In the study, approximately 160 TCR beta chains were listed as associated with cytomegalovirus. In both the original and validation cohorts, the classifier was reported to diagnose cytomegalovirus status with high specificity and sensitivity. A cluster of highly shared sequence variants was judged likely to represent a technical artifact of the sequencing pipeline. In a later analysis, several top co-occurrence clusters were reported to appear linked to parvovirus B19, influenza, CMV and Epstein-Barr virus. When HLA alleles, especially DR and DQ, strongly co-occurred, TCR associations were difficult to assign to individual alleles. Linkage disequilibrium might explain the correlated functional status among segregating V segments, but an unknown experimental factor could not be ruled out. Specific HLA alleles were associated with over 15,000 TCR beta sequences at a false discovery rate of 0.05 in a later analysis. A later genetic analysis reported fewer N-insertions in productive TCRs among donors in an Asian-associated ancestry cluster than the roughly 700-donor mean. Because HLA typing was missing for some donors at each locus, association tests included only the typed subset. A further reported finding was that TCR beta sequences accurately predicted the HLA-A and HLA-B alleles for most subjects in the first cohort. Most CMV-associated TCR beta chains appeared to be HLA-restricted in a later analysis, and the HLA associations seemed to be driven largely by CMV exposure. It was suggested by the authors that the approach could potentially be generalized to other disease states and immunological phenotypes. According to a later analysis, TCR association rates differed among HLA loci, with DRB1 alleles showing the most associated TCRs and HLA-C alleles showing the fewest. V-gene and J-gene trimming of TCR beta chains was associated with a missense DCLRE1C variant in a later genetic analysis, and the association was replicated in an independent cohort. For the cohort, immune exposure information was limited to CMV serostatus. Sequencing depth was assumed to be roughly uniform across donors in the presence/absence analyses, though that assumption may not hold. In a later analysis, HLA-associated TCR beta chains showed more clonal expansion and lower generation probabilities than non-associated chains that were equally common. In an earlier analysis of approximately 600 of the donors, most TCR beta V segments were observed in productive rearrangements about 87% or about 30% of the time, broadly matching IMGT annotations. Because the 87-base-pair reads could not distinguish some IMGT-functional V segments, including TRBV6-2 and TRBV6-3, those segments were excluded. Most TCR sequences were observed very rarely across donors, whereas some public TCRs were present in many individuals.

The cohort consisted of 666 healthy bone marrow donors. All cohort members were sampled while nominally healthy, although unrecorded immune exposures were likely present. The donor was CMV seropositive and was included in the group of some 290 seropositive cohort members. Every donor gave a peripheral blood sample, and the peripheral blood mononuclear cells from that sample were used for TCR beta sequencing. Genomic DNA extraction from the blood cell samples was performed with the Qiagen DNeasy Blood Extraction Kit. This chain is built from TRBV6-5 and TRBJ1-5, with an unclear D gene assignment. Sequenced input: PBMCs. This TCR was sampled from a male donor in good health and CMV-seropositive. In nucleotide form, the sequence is TGTGCCAGCAGTTACTCATCGGTTCAGCCCCAGCATTTT. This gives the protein CASSYSSVQPQHF.